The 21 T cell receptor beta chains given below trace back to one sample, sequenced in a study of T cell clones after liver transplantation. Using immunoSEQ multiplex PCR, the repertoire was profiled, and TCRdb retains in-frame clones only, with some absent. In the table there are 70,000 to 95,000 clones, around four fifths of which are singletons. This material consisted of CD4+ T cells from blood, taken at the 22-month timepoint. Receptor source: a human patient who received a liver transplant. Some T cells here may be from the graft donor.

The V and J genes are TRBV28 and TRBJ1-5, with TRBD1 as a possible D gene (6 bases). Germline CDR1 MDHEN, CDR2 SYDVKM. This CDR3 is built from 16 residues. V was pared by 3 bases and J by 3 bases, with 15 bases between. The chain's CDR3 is CASSFGGQGTNQPQHF. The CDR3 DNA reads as TGTGCCAGCAGTTTCGGGGGGCAGGGGACCAATCAGCCCCAGCATTTT.

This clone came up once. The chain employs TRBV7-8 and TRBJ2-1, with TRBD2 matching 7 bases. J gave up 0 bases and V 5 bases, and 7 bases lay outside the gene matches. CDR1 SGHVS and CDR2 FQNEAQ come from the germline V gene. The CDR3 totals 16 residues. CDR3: CASSPRTRSSYNEQFF. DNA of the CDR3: TGTGCCAGCAGCCCGAGGACTAGAAGCTCCTACAATGAGCAGTTCTTC. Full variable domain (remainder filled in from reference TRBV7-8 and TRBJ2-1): GAGVSQSPRYKVAKRGQDVALRCDPISGHVSLFWYQQALGQGPEFLTYFQNEAQLDKSGLPSDRFFAERPEGSVSTLKIQRTQQEDSAVYLCASSPRTRSSYNEQFFGPGTRLTVL.

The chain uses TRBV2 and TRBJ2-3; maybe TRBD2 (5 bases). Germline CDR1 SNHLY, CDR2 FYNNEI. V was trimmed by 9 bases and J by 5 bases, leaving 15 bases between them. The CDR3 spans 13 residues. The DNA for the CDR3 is TGTGCCAGGAGGGCCGAGGGTGGAGATACGCAGTATTTT. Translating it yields CARRAEGGDTQYF.

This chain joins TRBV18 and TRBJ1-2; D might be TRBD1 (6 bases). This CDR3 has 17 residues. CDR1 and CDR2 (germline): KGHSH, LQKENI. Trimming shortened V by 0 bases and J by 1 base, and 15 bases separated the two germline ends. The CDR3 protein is CASSPPRGGLGNYGYTF. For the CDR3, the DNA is TGTGCCAGCTCACCACCTCGGGGGGGGCTCGGTAACTATGGCTACACCTTC. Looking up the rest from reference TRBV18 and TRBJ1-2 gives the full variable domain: NAGVMQNPRHLVRRRGQEARLRCSPMKGHSHVYWYRQLPEEGLKFMVYLQKENIIDESGMPKERFSAEFPKEGPSILRIQQVVRGDSAAYFCASSPPRGGLGNYGYTFGSGTRLTVV.

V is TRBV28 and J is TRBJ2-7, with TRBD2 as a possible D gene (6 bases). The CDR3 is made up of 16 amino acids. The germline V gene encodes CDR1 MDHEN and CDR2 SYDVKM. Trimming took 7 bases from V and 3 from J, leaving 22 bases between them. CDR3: CASTITGLSGGYEQYF. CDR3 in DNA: TGTGCCAGCACCATAACGGGGCTCTCCGGGGGCTACGAGCAGTACTTC.

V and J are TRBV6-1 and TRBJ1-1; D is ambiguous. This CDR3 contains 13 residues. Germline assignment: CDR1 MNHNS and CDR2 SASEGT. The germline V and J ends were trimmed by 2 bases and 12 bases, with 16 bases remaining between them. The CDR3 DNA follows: TGTGCCAGCAGTGAACTTCAGTATTCGGGGACTTTCTTT. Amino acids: CASSELQYSGTFF.

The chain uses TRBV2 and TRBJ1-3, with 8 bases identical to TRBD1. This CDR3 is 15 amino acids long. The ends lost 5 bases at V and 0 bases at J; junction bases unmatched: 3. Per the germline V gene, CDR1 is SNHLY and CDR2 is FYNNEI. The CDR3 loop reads CASSTGTGSGNTIYF. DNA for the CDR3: TGTGCCAGCAGTACAGGGACAGGCTCTGGAAACACCATATATTTT.

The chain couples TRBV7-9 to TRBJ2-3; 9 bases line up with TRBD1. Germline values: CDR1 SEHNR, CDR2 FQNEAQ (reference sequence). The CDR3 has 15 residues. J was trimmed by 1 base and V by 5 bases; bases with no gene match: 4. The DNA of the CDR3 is TGTGCCAGCAGCCGACGGGACAGGGGCACAGATACGCAGTATTTT. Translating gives CASSRRDRGTDTQYF.

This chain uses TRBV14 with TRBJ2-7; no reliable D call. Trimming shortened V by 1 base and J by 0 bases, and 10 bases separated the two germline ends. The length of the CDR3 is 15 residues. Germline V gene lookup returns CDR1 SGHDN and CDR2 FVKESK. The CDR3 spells CASSQGSLRSYEQYF. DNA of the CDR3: TGTGCCAGCAGCCAAGGGAGTCTCCGCTCCTACGAGCAGTACTTC.

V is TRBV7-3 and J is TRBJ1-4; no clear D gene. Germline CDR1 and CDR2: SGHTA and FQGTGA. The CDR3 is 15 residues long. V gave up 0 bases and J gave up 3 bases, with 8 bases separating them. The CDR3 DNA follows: TGTGCCAGCAGCTTAACAGGGTCATCTAATGAAAAACTGTTTTTT. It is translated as CASSLTGSSNEKLFF.

CDR3 nucleotide sequence: TGTGCCAGCAGCCGCTATACGGAGGGGGCGGTGAACACTGAAGCTTTCTTT. Its translation is CASSRYTEGAVNTEAFF. This sequence joins TRBV4-2 and TRBJ1-1; 7 bases match TRBD1. The ends lost 4 bases at V and 0 bases at J; junction bases unmatched: 11. CDR3 length: 17 amino acids. Germline V gene sequence: CDR1 LGHNA, CDR2 YNFKEQ.

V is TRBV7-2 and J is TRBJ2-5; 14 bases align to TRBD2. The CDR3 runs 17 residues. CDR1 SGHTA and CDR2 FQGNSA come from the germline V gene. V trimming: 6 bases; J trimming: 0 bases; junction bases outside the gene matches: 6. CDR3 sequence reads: CASRWTSGRQYQETQYF. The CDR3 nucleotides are TGTGCCAGCAGGTGGACTAGCGGGAGGCAGTACCAAGAGACCCAGTACTTC. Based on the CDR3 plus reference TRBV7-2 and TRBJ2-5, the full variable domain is GAGVSQSPSNKVTEKGKDVELRCDPISGHTALYWYRQSLGQGLEFLIYFQGNSAPDKSGLPSDRFSAERTGGSVSTLTIQRTQQEDSAVYLCASRWTSGRQYQETQYFGPGTRLLVL.

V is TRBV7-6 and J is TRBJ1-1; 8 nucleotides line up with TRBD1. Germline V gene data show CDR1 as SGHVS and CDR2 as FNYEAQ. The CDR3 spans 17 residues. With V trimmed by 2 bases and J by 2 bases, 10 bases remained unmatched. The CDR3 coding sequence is TGTGCCAGCAGCTTAAGGCAGGGGGCATCGGCTAACACTGAAGCTTTCTTT. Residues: CASSLRQGASANTEAFF.

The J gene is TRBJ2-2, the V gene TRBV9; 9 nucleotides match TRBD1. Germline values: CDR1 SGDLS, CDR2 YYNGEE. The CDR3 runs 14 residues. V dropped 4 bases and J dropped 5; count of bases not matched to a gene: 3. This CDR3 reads CASSLTGGTGELFF. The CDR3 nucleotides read TGTGCCAGCAGCTTGACAGGGGGAACCGGGGAGCTGTTTTTT.

The CDR3: CASTTYTEAFF. The CDR3 DNA follows: TGTGCCAGCACCACGTACACTGAAGCTTTCTTT. This sequence joins TRBV6-6 and TRBJ1-1; the D is unclear. The CDR3 has 11 residues. V lost 7 bases and J lost 3, with 6 bases in between. The germline gives CDR1 MNHNY, CDR2 SVGAGI (reference sequence).

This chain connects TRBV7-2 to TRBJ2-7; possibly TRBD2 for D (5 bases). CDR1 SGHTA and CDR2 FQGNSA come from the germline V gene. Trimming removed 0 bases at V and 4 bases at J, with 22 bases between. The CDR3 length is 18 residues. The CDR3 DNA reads TGTGCCAGCAGCTTAGCGTCGGGCTGGGCGGGTACCACATACGAGCAGTACTTC. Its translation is CASSLASGWAGTTYEQYF.

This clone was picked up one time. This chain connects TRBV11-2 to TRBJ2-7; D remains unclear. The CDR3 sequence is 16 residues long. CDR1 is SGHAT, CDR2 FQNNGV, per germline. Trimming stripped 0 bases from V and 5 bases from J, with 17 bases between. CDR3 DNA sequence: TGTGCCAGCAGCTTAGATAGGGCAGGTGCTGGCCACGAGCAGTACTTC. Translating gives CASSLDRAGAGHEQYF.

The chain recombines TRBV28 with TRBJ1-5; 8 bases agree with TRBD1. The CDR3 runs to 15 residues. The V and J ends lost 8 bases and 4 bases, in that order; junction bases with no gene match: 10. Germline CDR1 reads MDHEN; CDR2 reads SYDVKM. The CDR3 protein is CASGFSGGLNQPQHF. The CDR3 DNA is TGTGCCAGCGGGTTTTCAGGGGGCTTAAATCAGCCCCAGCATTTT. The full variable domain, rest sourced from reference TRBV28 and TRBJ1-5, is DVKVTQSSRYLVKRTGEKVFLECVQDMDHENMFWYRQDPGLGLRLIYFSYDVKMKEKGDIPEGYSVSREKKERFSLILESASTNQTSMYLCASGFSGGLNQPQHFGDGTRLSIL.

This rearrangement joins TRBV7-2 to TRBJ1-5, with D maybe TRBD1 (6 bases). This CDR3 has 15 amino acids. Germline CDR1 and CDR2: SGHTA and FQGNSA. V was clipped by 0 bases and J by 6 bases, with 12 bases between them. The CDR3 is CASSLASGAGQPQHF. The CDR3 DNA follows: TGTGCCAGCAGCTTAGCGTCAGGGGCGGGTCAGCCCCAGCATTTT.

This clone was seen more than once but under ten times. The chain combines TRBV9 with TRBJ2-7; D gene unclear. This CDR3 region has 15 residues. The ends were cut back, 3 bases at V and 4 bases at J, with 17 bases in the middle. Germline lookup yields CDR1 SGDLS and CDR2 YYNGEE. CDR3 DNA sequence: TGTGCCAGCAGCGCTACACCCAGTCTACCTTACGAGCAGTACTTC. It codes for CASSATPSLPYEQYF.

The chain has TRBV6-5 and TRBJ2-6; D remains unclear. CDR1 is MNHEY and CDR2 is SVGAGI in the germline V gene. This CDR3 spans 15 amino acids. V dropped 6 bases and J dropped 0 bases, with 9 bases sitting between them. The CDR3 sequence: CASSSGPSGANVLTF. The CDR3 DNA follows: TGTGCCAGCAGCTCTGGACCCTCTGGGGCCAACGTCCTGACTTTC.